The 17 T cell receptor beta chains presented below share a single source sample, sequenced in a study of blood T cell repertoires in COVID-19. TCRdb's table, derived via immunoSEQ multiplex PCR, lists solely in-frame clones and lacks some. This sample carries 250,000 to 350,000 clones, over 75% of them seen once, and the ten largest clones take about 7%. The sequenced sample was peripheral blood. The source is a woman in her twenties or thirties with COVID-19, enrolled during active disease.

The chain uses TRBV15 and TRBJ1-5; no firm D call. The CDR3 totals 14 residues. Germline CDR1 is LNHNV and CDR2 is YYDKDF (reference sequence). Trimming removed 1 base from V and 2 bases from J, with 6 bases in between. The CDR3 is CATSRVGGNQPQHF. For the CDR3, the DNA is TGTGCCACCAGCAGAGTGGGCGGCAATCAGCCCCAGCATTTT. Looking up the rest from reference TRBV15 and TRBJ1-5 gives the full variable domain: DAMVIQNPRYQVTQFGKPVTLSCSQTLNHNVMYWYQQKSSQAPKLLFHYYDKDFNNEADTPDNFQSRRPNTSFCFLDIRSPGLGDTAMYLCATSRVGGNQPQHFGDGTRLSIL.

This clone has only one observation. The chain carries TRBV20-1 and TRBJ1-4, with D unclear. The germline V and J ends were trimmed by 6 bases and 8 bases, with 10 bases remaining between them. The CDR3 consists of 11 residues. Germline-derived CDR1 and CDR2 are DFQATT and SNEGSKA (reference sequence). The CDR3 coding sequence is TGCAGTGCCGGCTCGGGGGAAAAACTGTTTTTT. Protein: CSAGSGEKLFF.

CDR3 region: CASSLTGLDYGYTF. CDR3 sequence (DNA): TGTGCCAGCAGCCTCACAGGGCTTGATTATGGCTACACCTTC. The chain links TRBV3-1 (or the pseudogene TRBV3-2) to TRBJ1-2; D may be TRBD1 (6 bases). Deletions cut 4 bases from V and 5 bases from J, with 14 bases between. CDR3 length: 14 residues. CDR1 LGHDT and CDR2 YNNKEL come from the germline V gene (reference sequence).

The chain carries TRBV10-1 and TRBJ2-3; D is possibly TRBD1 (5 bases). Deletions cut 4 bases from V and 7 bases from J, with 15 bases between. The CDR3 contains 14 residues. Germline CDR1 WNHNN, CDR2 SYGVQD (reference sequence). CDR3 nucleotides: TGCGCCAGCAGTGGAAGGGCCGACAGAAATACGCAGTATTTT. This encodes CASSGRADRNTQYF.

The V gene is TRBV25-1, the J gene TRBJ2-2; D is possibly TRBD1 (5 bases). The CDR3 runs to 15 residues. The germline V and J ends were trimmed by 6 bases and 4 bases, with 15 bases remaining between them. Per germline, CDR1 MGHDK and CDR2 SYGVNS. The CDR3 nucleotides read TGTGCCAGCAGCGAGGTAGGGGCTTTCACCGGGGAGCTGTTTTTT. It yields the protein CASSEVGAFTGELFF.

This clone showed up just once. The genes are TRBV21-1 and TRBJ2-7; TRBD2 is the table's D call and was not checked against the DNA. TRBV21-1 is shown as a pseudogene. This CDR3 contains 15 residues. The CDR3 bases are TGTGCCAGCAGCCACGGGACTAGCGGCACCTACGAGCAGTACTTC. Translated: CASSHGTSGTYEQYF.

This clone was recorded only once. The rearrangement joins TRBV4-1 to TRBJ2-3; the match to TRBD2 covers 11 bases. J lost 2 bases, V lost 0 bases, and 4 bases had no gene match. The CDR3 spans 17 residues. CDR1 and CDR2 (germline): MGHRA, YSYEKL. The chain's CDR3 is CASSQEASGRITDTQYF. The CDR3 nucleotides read TGCGCCAGCAGCCAAGAGGCTAGCGGGAGGATCACAGATACGCAGTATTTT.

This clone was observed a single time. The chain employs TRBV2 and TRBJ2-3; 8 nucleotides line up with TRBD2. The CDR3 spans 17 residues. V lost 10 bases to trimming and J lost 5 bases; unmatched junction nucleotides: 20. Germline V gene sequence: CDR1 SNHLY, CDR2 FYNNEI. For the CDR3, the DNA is TGTGCCACCGGGGGGGCCCGGGTCGGACCGGTCGGAGATACGCAGTATTTT. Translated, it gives CATGGARVGPVGDTQYF.

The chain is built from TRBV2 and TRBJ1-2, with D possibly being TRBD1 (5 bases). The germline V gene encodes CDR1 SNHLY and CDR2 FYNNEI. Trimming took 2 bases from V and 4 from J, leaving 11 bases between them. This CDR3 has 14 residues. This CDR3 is CASSETRGSYGYTF. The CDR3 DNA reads TGTGCCAGCAGTGAAACGCGGGGGAGCTATGGCTACACCTTC.

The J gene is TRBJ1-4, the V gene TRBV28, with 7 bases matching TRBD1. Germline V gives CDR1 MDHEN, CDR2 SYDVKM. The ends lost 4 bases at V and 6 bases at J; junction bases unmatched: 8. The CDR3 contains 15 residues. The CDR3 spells CASSSPGQRHEKLFF. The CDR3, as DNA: TGTGCCAGCAGTTCCCCGGGACAGAGACATGAAAAACTGTTTTTT.

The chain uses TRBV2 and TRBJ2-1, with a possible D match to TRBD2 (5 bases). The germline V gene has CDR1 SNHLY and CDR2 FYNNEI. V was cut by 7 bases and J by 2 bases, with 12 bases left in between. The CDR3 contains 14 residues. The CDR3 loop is CASISGVAYNEQFF. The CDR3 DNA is TGTGCCAGCATAAGCGGAGTCGCCTACAATGAGCAGTTCTTC.

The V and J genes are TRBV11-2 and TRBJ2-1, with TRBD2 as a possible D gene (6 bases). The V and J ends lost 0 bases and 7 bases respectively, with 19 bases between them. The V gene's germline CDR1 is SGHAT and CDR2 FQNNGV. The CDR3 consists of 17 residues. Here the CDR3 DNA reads TGTGCCAGCAGCTTAGATCCGGCGGGGAGGAGAGGGAATGAGCAGTTCTTC. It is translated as CASSLDPAGRRGNEQFF.

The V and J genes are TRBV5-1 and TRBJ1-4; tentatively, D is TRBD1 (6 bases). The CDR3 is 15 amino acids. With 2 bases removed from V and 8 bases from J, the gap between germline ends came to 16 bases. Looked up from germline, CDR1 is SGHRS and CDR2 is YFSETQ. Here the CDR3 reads CASSLNAGVREKLFF. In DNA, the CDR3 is TGCGCCAGCAGCTTAAATGCAGGGGTGCGGGAAAAACTGTTTTTT.

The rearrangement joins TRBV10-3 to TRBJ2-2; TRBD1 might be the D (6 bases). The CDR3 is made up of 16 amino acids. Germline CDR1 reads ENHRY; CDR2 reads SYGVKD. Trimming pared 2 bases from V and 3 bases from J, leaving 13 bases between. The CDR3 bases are TGTGCCATCAGTGAGCGCGGAGCAGGGGACACCGGGGAGCTGTTTTTT. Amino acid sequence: CAISERGAGDTGELFF.

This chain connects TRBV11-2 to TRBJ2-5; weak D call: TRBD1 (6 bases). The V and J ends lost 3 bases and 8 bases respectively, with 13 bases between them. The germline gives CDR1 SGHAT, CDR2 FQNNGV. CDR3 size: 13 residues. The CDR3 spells CASSFSGTNTQYF. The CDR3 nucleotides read TGTGCCAGCAGCTTTTCCGGGACAAATACCCAGTACTTC.

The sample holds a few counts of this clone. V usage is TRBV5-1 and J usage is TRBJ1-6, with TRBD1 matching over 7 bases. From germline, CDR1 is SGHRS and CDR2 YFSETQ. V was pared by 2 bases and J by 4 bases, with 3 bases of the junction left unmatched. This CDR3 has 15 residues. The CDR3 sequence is CASSLQGPYNSPLHF. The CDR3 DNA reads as TGCGCCAGCAGCTTACAGGGGCCTTATAATTCACCCCTCCACTTT.

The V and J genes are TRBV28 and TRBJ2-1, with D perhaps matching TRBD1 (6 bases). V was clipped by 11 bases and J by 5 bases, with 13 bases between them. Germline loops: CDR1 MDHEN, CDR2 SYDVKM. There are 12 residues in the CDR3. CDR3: CALRTAHNEQFF. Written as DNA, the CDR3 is TGTGCCTTACGGACAGCACACAATGAGCAGTTCTTC.